The next 27 T cell receptor beta chains were all read from a single sample in a study of blood T cell repertoires in COVID-19 (dated by TCRdb to between 2020 and 2021). The receptor library was made with the immunoSEQ multiplex PCR assay. TCRdb provides this immuneACCESS table in a form limited to in-frame rearrangements. Some clones are lacking; in checked studies, under half of them reflect an unresolved V gene, and why the rest are absent is not known. The sample yields about 64,000 clones; approximately 82% were counted once. The ten largest clones capture approximately 5.6% of the sample. What was sequenced was peripheral blood. The source of these receptors is a woman in her sixties or seventies with acute or convalescent COVID-19.

The CDR3 is CAISEPTSGGRQQFF. Written as DNA, the CDR3 is TGTGCCATCAGTGAGCCGACTAGCGGGGGGCGGCAGCAGTTCTTC. The chain couples TRBV10-3 to TRBJ2-1, with 13 nucleotides matching TRBD2. The germline V gene has CDR1 ENHRY and CDR2 SYGVKD. CDR3 length equals 15 residues. V trimming: 2 bases; J trimming: 11 bases; junction bases outside the gene matches: 6.

The chain joins TRBV3-1 (or the pseudogene TRBV3-2) to TRBJ1-1; D not certain. Trimming shortened V by 4 bases and J by 4 bases, and 16 bases separated the two germline ends. CDR3 length: 15 amino acids. From germline, CDR1 is LGHDT and CDR2 YNNKEL (reference sequence). The CDR3 here is CASSRSSRSSTEAFF. The CDR3, as DNA: TGTGCCAGCAGCCGTTCGTCACGTTCGAGCACTGAAGCTTTCTTT.

In its sample, this clone was seen once. The chain recombines TRBV2 with TRBJ1-2; 9 bases agree with TRBD1. The CDR3 is 14 amino acids. V lost 2 bases and J lost 8; bases outside the gene matches: 6. Germline CDR1 reads SNHLY; CDR2 reads FYNNEI. CDR3 sequence reads: CASSEQGQGRGYTF. The CDR3 nucleotides read TGTGCCAGCAGTGAACAGGGACAGGGTAGGGGCTACACCTTC.

J is TRBJ1-6 and V is TRBV10-3, with a weak D call TRBD1 (5 bases). The CDR3 length is 20 residues. V was shortened by 2 bases and J by 0 bases, with 20 bases between the two germline ends. In germline, CDR1 is ENHRY, CDR2 SYGVKD. This CDR3 is CAISETPLTGGSSYNSPLHF. The CDR3 nucleotides read TGTGCCATCAGTGAGACCCCCCTGACGGGGGGGAGCTCCTATAATTCACCCCTCCACTTT.

The chain recombines TRBV11-2 with TRBJ1-1, with D possibly being TRBD1 (5 bases). Looked up from germline, CDR1 is SGHAT and CDR2 is FQNNGV. CDR3 size: 12 residues. V was clipped by 4 bases and J by 11 bases, with 14 bases between them. The CDR3 is CASSSQGRMAFF. In DNA form, the CDR3 reads TGTGCCAGCAGCTCCCAGGGCCGCATGGCTTTCTTT.

The chain carries TRBV9 and TRBJ1-2, with no clear D. This CDR3 is built from 13 residues. Per germline, CDR1 SGDLS and CDR2 YYNGEE. The V end was cut by 0 bases, the J end by 7 bases, with 10 bases between. CDR3 DNA sequence: TGTGCCAGCAGCGTAGGGGTCGCGGGTGGCTACACCTTC. This sequence encodes CASSVGVAGGYTF.

In regard to this clone: A much larger clonotype is one base distant, so this may be a read error. Within the sample, other DNA sequences also encode this same CDR3. V is TRBV5-5 and J is TRBJ1-1; the D gene is possibly TRBD1 (6 bases). Looked up from germline, CDR1 is SGHKS and CDR2 is YYEKEE (reference sequence). Between the trimmed V and J ends, which lost 3 bases and 2 bases, there was a span of 8 bases. This CDR3 has 13 amino acids. CDR3 in amino acids: CASSWGQNTEAFF. In DNA form, the CDR3 reads TGTGCCAGCAGCTGGGGACAAAACACTGAAGCTTTCTTT.

The V gene is TRBV24-1, the J gene TRBJ2-2, with D maybe TRBD1 (6 bases). V was cut by 5 bases and J by 6 bases, with 9 bases left in between. The CDR3 extends over 13 amino acids. The germline CDR1 and CDR2 sequences are KGHDR and SFDVKD. The CDR3 nucleotides read TGTGCCACCAGTGGATACAGGGCCGGGGAGCTGTTTTTT. Translated: CATSGYRAGELFF.

The chain joins TRBV7-9 to TRBJ1-1; possible D gene TRBD1, 5 bases. The V gene's germline CDR1 is SEHNR and CDR2 FQNEAQ (reference sequence). This CDR3 spans 14 amino acids. V dropped 5 bases and J dropped 5 bases, with 15 bases sitting between them. The CDR3 loop is CASSQGGENTEAFF. The CDR3 region has the DNA TGTGCCAGCAGCCAAGGAGGGGAAAATACTGAAGCTTTCTTT.

The V and J genes are TRBV5-1 and TRBJ2-5; D not resolved. Trimming removed 0 bases at V and 5 bases at J, with 5 bases between. Germline values: CDR1 SGHRS, CDR2 YFSETQ. This CDR3 comprises 12 residues. The DNA of the CDR3 is TGCGCCAGCAGCTTGGTCGGGGAGACCCAGTACTTC. It yields the protein CASSLVGETQYF.

The V and J genes are TRBV5-4 and TRBJ2-3, with 10 nucleotides matching TRBD2. CDR1 and CDR2 from the germline V gene are SGHNT and YYREEE (reference sequence). With 5 bases clipped from V and 5 bases from J, the junction kept 8 bases outside the gene matches. The CDR3 length is 15 residues. CDR3 amino acids: CASSRERGGGDTQYF. CDR3 coding DNA: TGTGCCAGCAGTCGAGAGCGGGGGGGCGGAGATACGCAGTATTTT.

V is TRBV27 and J is TRBJ1-1; a possible D gene is TRBD1 (5 bases). This CDR3 has 11 amino acids. V was shortened by 8 bases and J by 7 bases, with 11 bases between the two germline ends. From germline, CDR1 is MNHEY and CDR2 SMNVEV (reference sequence). CDR3 DNA: TGTGCCAGCTCCCCGGGGGGTGAAGCTTTCTTT. Protein: CASSPGGEAFF.

The chain uses TRBV7-2 and TRBJ1-1; D gene uncertain. CDR3 length: 11 residues. V was cut by 4 bases and J by 10 bases, with 10 bases left in between. Germline CDR1 is SGHTA and CDR2 is FQGNSA. The CDR3 region is CASSWALGAFF. The CDR3 nucleotides read TGTGCCAGCAGCTGGGCCCTTGGAGCTTTCTTT.

The chain joins TRBV5-1 to TRBJ2-1, with D possibly TRBD1 on 8 matching bases. Trimming removed 4 bases at V and 9 bases at J, with 20 bases between. CDR3 length equals 15 residues. CDR1 is SGHRS, CDR2 YFSETQ, per germline. CDR3 in amino acids: CASSADREGQGEQFF. The CDR3 DNA follows: TGCGCCAGCAGCGCGGACAGGGAGGGCCAGGGTGAGCAGTTCTTC.

CDR3 amino acids: CASSLETGVGGYTF. DNA for the CDR3: TGTGCCAGCAGCTTGGAAACAGGGGTTGGTGGCTACACCTTC. V usage is TRBV5-4 and J usage is TRBJ1-2, with 7 bases matching TRBD1. The CDR3 has 14 amino acids. Germline CDR1 and CDR2: SGHNT and YYREEE (reference sequence). V lost 0 bases to trimming and J lost 7 bases; unmatched junction nucleotides: 6. Variable domain in full (rest from reference TRBV5-4 and TRBJ1-2): ETGVTQSPTHLIKTRGQQVTLRCSSQSGHNTVSWYQQALGQGPQFIFQYYREEENGRGNFPPRFSGLQFPNYSSELNVNALELDDSALYLCASSLETGVGGYTFGSGTRLTVV.

The chain combines TRBV6-5 with TRBJ1-6; D might be TRBD1 (6 bases). This CDR3 has 15 amino acids. Trimming took off 6 bases at V and 9 bases at J, with 18 bases between the two ends. Germline-derived CDR1 and CDR2 are MNHEY and SVGAGI. CDR3 sequence reads: CASSPRQVSGSPLHF. Written as DNA, the CDR3 is TGTGCCAGCAGCCCCCGACAGGTCTCGGGTTCACCCCTCCACTTT.

This sequence joins TRBV7-9 and TRBJ2-3, with 7 positions matching TRBD1. V was clipped by 1 base and J by 2 bases; unmatched bases: 6. Germline values: CDR1 SEHNR, CDR2 FQNEAQ (reference sequence). The CDR3 is made up of 16 amino acids. CDR3 nucleotides: TGTGCCAGCAGCTTAGGAGGGGGCGCCTCCACAGATACGCAGTATTTT. Its translation is CASSLGGGASTDTQYF.

The chain carries TRBV19 and TRBJ1-4; D is possibly TRBD1 (5 bases). The ends were cut back, 8 bases at V and 6 bases at J, with 16 bases in the middle. CDR1 is LNHDA and CDR2 is SQIVND in the germline V gene (reference sequence). The CDR3 has 14 amino acids. CDR3 coding DNA: TGTGCCAGTGAATCCGGGGGAAGGTATGAAAAACTGTTTTTT. As protein: CASESGGRYEKLFF.

V gene TRBV24-1 combines with J gene TRBJ1-5; TRBD1 matches at 8 bases. The J segment lost 1 base and the V segment lost 4 bases, leaving 8 bases of the junction unmatched. Germline V lookup: CDR1 KGHDR, CDR2 SFDVKD. The CDR3 totals 17 residues. CDR3 sequence (DNA): TGTGCCACCAGTGAATCCGGACAGGGAGGGAGCAATCAGCCCCAGCATTTT. It is translated as CATSESGQGGSNQPQHF.

This chain joins TRBV6-5 and TRBJ2-7; 8 nucleotides agree with TRBD2. J lost 13 bases, V lost 6 bases, and 8 bases had no gene match. The length of the CDR3 is 11 residues. From germline, CDR1 is MNHEY and CDR2 SVGAGI. CDR3 sequence reads: CASRDGGGNYF. The CDR3 DNA reads TGTGCCAGCAGAGACGGGGGGGGAAACTACTTC.

The chain carries TRBV18 and TRBJ1-3, with 8 bases matching TRBD1. The CDR3 has 17 residues. With V trimmed by 2 bases and J by 0 bases, 6 bases remained unmatched. The germline V gene has CDR1 KGHSH and CDR2 LQKENI. The CDR3 DNA is TGTGCCAGCTCACCAGGGGGACAGGTCGTCTCTGGAAACACCATATATTTT. This codes for CASSPGGQVVSGNTIYF.

The table lists this clone with a count of one. The rearrangement links TRBV7-3 to TRBJ2-5; 7 nucleotides line up with TRBD1. Trimming at V came to 5 bases and at J to 5 bases, leaving 8 bases not matched to a gene. From germline, CDR1 is SGHTA and CDR2 FQGTGA. This CDR3 is 14 amino acids long. The CDR3 DNA reads TGTGCCAGCAGCCAATTAGGGGGCAGGGAGACCCAGTACTTC. Translation gives CASSQLGGRETQYF.

The V gene is TRBV27, the J gene TRBJ2-7; maybe TRBD1 (5 bases). Germline CDR1 and CDR2: MNHEY and SMNVEV (reference sequence). V was shortened by 3 bases and J by 1 base, with 10 bases between the two germline ends. The CDR3 runs 14 residues. In DNA form, the CDR3 reads TGTGCCAGCAGTTTTTGGGGCCCGTCCTACGAGCAGTACTTC. It translates to CASSFWGPSYEQYF.

The chain carries TRBV5-1 and TRBJ1-6; TRBD1 matches 8 bases. This CDR3 region has 16 residues. CDR1 and CDR2 from the germline V gene are SGHRS and YFSETQ. The trim removed 0 bases at V and 7 bases at J, leaving 6 bases unmatched. The CDR3 spells CASSLGQGSGNSPLHF. The DNA for the CDR3 is TGCGCCAGCAGCTTGGGACAGGGGTCCGGGAATTCACCCCTCCACTTT.

The J gene is TRBJ1-4, the V gene TRBV5-1; perhaps TRBD1 as D (5 bases). The CDR3 extends over 14 amino acids. From germline, CDR1 is SGHRS and CDR2 YFSETQ. The V end lost 5 bases, the J end lost 8 bases, and 16 bases lay between the germline ends. CDR3 amino acids: CASRHGREGEKLFF. CDR3 bases: TGCGCCAGCAGACATGGACGGGAGGGGGAAAAACTGTTTTTT.

The V and J genes are TRBV7-9 and TRBJ2-3; maybe TRBD2 (5 bases). Trimming cost V 8 bases and J 6 bases, with 9 bases left between them. Germline V gene data show CDR1 as SEHNR and CDR2 as FQNEAQ (reference sequence). This CDR3 is built from 11 residues. The CDR3 DNA reads as TGTGCCAGCTCCCGAGGGGATACGCAGTATTTT. Amino acids: CASSRGDTQYF.

The chain combines TRBV18 with TRBJ2-7, with 8 bases lining up with TRBD1. With V trimmed by 3 bases and J by 7 bases, 14 bases remained unmatched. CDR3 length: 16 residues. Per germline, CDR1 KGHSH and CDR2 LQKENI. CDR3 amino acids: CASSPPMGTGRGEQYF. CDR3 in DNA: TGTGCCAGCTCACCGCCGATGGGGACAGGTCGAGGGGAGCAGTACTTC.